This TCR beta chain was captured in a study of blood T cell repertoires in COVID-19. Study overall: The United States, Italy and Spain were the sources of the acute and convalescent COVID-19 samples.

Study members were between about 18 and 90 years old and lived in 24 US regions. Cohort allocation depended upon clinical history that participants reported. The study counted Cohort 3 donors as recovered given two negative PCRs, clearance, or symptom resolution. The data were produced by immunoSEQ multiplex PCR, yet TCRdb's version contains in-frame clones alone and is incomplete. Here the sample spans under 300,000 clones, more than 75% being singletons. The V end lost 6 bases, the J end lost 0 bases, and 9 bases lay between the germline ends. The CDR3 length is 14 residues. Germline lookup yields CDR1 MDHEN and CDR2 SYDVKM.

This sequence originates from a man aged 18 to 35 who had recovered from COVID-19. Sequenced input: PBMCs or T cells enriched from blood (not recorded which). The J gene is TRBJ2-1, the V gene TRBV28; D ambiguous. The CDR3 region has the DNA TGTGCCAGCAGCATCGGTGGCTCCTACAATGAGCAGTTCTTC. This codes for CASSIGGSYNEQFF. Supplemented by reference TRBV28 and TRBJ2-1, the full variable domain reads DVKVTQSSRYLVKRTGEKVFLECVQDMDHENMFWYRQDPGLGLRLIYFSYDVKMKEKGDIPEGYSVSREKKERFSLILESASTNQTSMYLCASSIGGSYNEQFFGPGTRLTVL.